This T cell receptor (beta chain) was identified during a study of T cell repertoires in cytomegalovirus infection. The wider study: The study used recently identified HLA-C-restricted and well-studied HLA-B-restricted CMV epitopes. CMV infection plus the matching HLA type was flagged by public TCR beta signatures.

A single record per CDR3 protein comes from TCRdb applying MiXCR to the reads. The sample carries 200,000 or so distinct CDR3 sequences, less than 50% recorded once. Points from the study as a whole: It was HLA-C-restricted CMV-specific TCR beta clonotypes that dominated the response ex vivo. Frequencies of public TCR beta families were cumulated, and this identified carriers of CMV plus the relevant HLA.

On this clonotype: Its antigen is unknown.

CDR1 is SEHNR, CDR2 FQNEAQ, per germline (reference sequence). CDR3 size: 14 residues. Trimming shortened V by 6 bases and J by 1 base, and 9 bases separated the two germline ends. The rearrangement joins TRBV7-9 to TRBJ2-2, with D possibly matching TRBD1 (5 bases). Sequenced here: CD8+ T cells from cultured PBMCs, sampled from culture after CMV antigen stimulation. The receptor comes from a human donor in good health (CMV status not recorded). Some clones in this sample may be carry-over from other donors' samples. The CDR3 DNA reads TGTGCCAGCAGGTCCGACAGGAACACCGGGGAGCTGTTTTTT. Amino acid sequence: CASRSDRNTGELFF.